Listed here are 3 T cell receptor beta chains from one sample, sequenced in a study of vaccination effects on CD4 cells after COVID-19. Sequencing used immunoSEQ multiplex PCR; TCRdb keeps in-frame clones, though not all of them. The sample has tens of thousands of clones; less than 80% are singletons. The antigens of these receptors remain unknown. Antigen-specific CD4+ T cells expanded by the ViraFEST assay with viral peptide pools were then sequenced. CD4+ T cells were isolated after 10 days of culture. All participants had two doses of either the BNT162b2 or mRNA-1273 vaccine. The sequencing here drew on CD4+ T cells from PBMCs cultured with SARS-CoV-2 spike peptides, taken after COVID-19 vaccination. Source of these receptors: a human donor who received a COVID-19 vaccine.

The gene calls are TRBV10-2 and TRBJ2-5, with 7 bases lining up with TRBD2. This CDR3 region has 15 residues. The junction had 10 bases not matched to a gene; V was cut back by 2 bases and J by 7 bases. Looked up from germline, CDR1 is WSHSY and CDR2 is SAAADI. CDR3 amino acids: CASSETSRLAGTQYF. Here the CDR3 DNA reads TGCGCCAGCAGTGAGACTTCAAGACTAGCAGGGACCCAGTACTTC.

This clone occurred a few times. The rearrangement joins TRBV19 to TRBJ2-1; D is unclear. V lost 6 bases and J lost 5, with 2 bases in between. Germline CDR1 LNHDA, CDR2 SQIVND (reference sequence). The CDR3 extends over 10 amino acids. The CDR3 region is CASSNNEQFF. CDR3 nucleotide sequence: TGTGCCAGTAGCAACAATGAGCAGTTCTTC.

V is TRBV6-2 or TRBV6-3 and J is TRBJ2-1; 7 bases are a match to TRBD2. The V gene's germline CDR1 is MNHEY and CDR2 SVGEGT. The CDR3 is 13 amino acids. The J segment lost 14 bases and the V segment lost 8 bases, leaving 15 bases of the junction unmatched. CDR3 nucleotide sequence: TGTGCCAGCGGCCAGCGGGAAGGCCAAGTTGAGTTCTTC. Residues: CASGQREGQVEFF.